This TCR beta chain derives from a study of human T cells and chemical hapten exposure. As the library was built, unique molecular identifiers were attached to individual cDNA molecules. Using its own MiXCR run on the RACE reads, TCRdb lists one record per CDR3 protein. Of 80,000 to 100,000 distinct CDR3 sequences in the sample, about 8.9% were seen once. The CDR3 spans 14 residues. Trimming removed 5 bases from V and 1 base from J, with 12 bases in between. CDR1 SGHRS and CDR2 YFSETQ come from the germline V gene. Study-wide findings and caveats: In the PT1 data, expanded TCR counts showed a positive correlation with patch test score.

This clonotype appeared a few times. The antigen remains unidentified. Time point described: pre-sensitization, week 0. Sample treatment: therapeutic diphenylcyclopropenone sensitization with weekly scalp DPC. This specimen consisted of whole blood, obtained in connection with sensitization to the hapten diphenylcyclopropenone (DPC). This TCR was sampled from a middle-aged woman with alopecia areata. Some clones in this sample may be carry-over from other donors' samples. J is TRBJ1-1 and V is TRBV5-1, with D unclear. CDR3 DNA sequence: TGCGCCAGCAGATCCGGTTTCTCGAACACTGAAGCTTTCTTT. Translated, it gives CASRSGFSNTEAFF. Full variable domain (missing parts from reference TRBV5-1 and TRBJ1-1): KAGVTQTPRYLIKTRGQQVTLSCSPISGHRSVSWYQQTPGQGLQFLFEYFSETQRNKGNFPGRFSGRQFSNSRSEMNVSTLELGDSALYLCASRSGFSNTEAFFGQGTRLTVV.